The present T cell receptor (beta chain) was sequenced within a study of type 1 and type 2 diabetes patients. The overall study: CD4+ or CD8+ T cells were positively selected from PBMCs with microbeads.

V was clipped by 1 base and J by 5 bases; unmatched bases: 9. The CDR3 is 16 residues long. CDR1 and CDR2 from the germline V gene are SGDLS and YYNGEE. PCR was run on genomic DNA. Amplification of the beta chain CDR3 used 30 forward and 13 reverse multiplex primers. TCRdb processed the multiplex PCR reads anew with MiXCR; each CDR3 protein has one entry. The sample lists fewer than 350,000 distinct CDR3 sequences; over 45% were seen once. The V and J genes are TRBV9 and TRBJ2-1; 7 bases map to TRBD2. Sequenced sample: peripheral blood mononuclear cells (PBMCs). This clonotype originated in a man aged 18 to 29 with type 2 diabetes. The CDR3 loop is CASSVSMSSGDNEQFF. The CDR3 bases are TGTGCCAGCAGCGTAAGTATGTCTAGCGGAGACAATGAGCAGTTCTTC.